This T cell receptor (beta chain) emerged from a study of CD4+ T cells in melanoma. Whole-study results and caveats: In melanoma, neoantigen-specific CD4+ T cells reportedly differed in differentiation state. A reported correlation linked neoantigen-specific CD4+ T cells to CD8+, macrophage and B cell function.

Produced via immunoSEQ multiplex PCR; TCRdb's table is partial and in-frame only. The data contain 140,000 or so clones, 80% to 95% of them seen just once; the ten biggest clones take up more than 1.5%. The V end lost 0 bases, the J end lost 2 bases, and 8 bases lay between the germline ends. This CDR3 has 14 residues. Germline-derived CDR1 and CDR2 are SEHNR and FQNEAQ (reference sequence). A word on this clone: As yet, its antigen is unknown.

This TCR was sampled from a human donor with melanoma. This chain connects TRBV7-9 to TRBJ2-7; no definite D call. CDR3 protein: CASSLAGETYEQYF. The DNA of the CDR3 is TGTGCCAGCAGCTTAGCCGGAGAAACCTACGAGCAGTACTTC.